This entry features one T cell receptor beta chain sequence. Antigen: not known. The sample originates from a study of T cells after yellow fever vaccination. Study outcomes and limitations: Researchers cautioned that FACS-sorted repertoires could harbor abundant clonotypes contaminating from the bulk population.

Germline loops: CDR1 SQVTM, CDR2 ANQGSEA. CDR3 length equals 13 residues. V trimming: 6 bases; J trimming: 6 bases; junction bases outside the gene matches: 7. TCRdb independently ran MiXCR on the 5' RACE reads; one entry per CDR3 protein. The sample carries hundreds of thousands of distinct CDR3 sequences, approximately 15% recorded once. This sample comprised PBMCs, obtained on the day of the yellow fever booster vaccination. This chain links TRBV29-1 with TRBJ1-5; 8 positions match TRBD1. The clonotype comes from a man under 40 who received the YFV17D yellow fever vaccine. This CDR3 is CSVSGQGAQPQHF. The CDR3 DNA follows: TGCAGCGTATCCGGACAGGGAGCTCAGCCCCAGCATTTT.